This T cell receptor beta chain appears in the sequencing data of a study of cytomegalovirus exposure and HLA in healthy donors. CDR3 length: 16 amino acids. Germline trimming cut 0 bases from V and 1 base from J; bases unmatched to any gene: 0. Germline CDR1 reads LGHNA; CDR2 reads YSLEER. The PCR employed 60 Vbeta primers together with 13 Jbeta primers. In the source study's methods: In a later analysis, of some 80 million unique beta chains, about 10 million appeared in at least two donors. Clones were sequenced by immunoSEQ multiplex PCR, and TCRdb holds only the in-frame ones, with some missing. That table gives V, J and clone size, and the DNA gave D and trimming. The sample includes some 120,000 clones, over 70% of them seen just once.

J is TRBJ2-6 and V is TRBV4-3, with 7 bases identical to TRBD2. Sequencing was performed on PBMCs. This TCR derives from a middle-aged man in good health and CMV-seropositive. The CDR3 protein is CASSQEAGSGANVLTF. CDR3 in DNA: TGCGCCAGCAGCCAAGAAGCGGGATCTGGGGCCAACGTCCTGACTTTC.